A single sample is the source of the 14 T cell receptor beta chains below, sequenced in a study of cytomegalovirus exposure and HLA in healthy donors. Amplification used 60 Vbeta primers and 13 Jbeta primers. The repertoire was sequenced with immunoSEQ multiplex PCR; TCRdb's copy has only in-frame clones and lacks some. In total, the table holds 100,000 to 150,000 clones. The sequenced sample consisted of PBMCs. Every receptor here comes from a woman aged 40 to 50 in good health and CMV-seronegative.

The chain joins TRBV7-9 to TRBJ1-2, with a possible D match to TRBD1 (6 bases). Germline lookup yields CDR1 SEHNR and CDR2 FQNEAQ (reference sequence). The CDR3 sequence is 17 residues long. With 1 base removed from V and 8 bases from J, the gap between germline ends came to 23 bases. The CDR3 here is CASSLDRAQGLSGGYTF. CDR3 nucleotides: TGTGCCAGCAGCTTAGACCGGGCACAGGGCCTCTCGGGAGGCTACACCTTC. Complete variable domain (other parts from reference TRBV7-9 and TRBJ1-2): DTGVSQNPRHKITKRGQNVTFRCDPISEHNRLYWYRQTLGQGPEFLTYFQNEAQLEKSRLLSDRFSAERPKGSFSTLEIQRTEQGDSAMYLCASSLDRAQGLSGGYTFGSGTRLTVV.

The chain combines TRBV7-9 with TRBJ2-7; 9 nucleotides agree with TRBD1. Germline assignment: CDR1 SEHNR and CDR2 FQNEAQ (reference sequence). The ends lost 4 bases at V and 3 bases at J; junction bases unmatched: 1. CDR3 length equals 13 residues. The CDR3 nucleotides read TGTGCCAGCAGCTGGGGACAGGGCTACGAGCAGTACTTC. As protein: CASSWGQGYEQYF.

The CDR3 region is CASSPGQAEDTQYF. The CDR3 bases are TGCGCCAGCAGCCCGGGACAGGCTGAAGATACGCAGTATTTT. This sequence joins TRBV5-1 and TRBJ2-3; the match to TRBD1 covers 8 bases. This CDR3 has 14 amino acids. V dropped 4 bases and J dropped 5; count of bases not matched to a gene: 6. Germline loops: CDR1 SGHRS, CDR2 YFSETQ. Using reference TRBV5-1 and TRBJ2-3 for the parts outside the CDR3, the full variable domain is KAGVTQTPRYLIKTRGQQVTLSCSPISGHRSVSWYQQTPGQGLQFLFEYFSETQRNKGNFPGRFSGRQFSNSRSEMNVSTLELGDSALYLCASSPGQAEDTQYFGPGTRLTVL.

With respect to this clone: One junction end does not reproduce the germline sequence, and a read error may be involved. The chain carries TRBV7-7 and TRBJ1-1; possibly TRBD1 for D (5 bases). This CDR3 has 13 residues. Germline values: CDR1 SSHAT, CDR2 FNYEAQ (reference sequence). The CDR3, as DNA: TGTGCTAGCAGCCTCACAGGAAACACTGAAGCTTTCTTT. As protein: CASSLTGNTEAFF.

The chain recombines TRBV5-4 with TRBJ2-7; 9 positions match TRBD1. Losses at the gene ends were 4 bases for V and 6 bases for J; bases not matched to a gene: 8. From germline, CDR1 is SGHNT and CDR2 YYREEE (reference sequence). This CDR3 has 14 amino acids. Here the CDR3 DNA reads TGTGCCAGCAGCCCCCGGGACAGGGTGGGCGAGCAGTACTTC. It translates to CASSPRDRVGEQYF.

Of note for this clone: Other DNA sequences in the same sample also yield this CDR3. V is TRBV5-1 and J is TRBJ1-1; no firm D call. In germline, CDR1 is SGHRS, CDR2 YFSETQ. The CDR3 consists of 11 residues. Trimming stripped 6 bases from V and 5 bases from J, with 8 bases between. In nucleotides, the CDR3 is TGCGCCAGCAAGAGGGAGACTGAAGCTTTCTTT. This encodes CASKRETEAFF.

The chain recombines TRBV28 with TRBJ2-6; a possible D gene is TRBD1 (6 bases). This CDR3 region has 15 residues. Trimming cost V 6 bases and J 4 bases, with 13 bases left between them. CDR1 is MDHEN, CDR2 SYDVKM, per germline. The CDR3 DNA sequence: TGTGCCAGCAGATTCACAGGGTCCGGGGCCAACGTCCTGACTTTC. Its protein product is CASRFTGSGANVLTF.

The genes are TRBV19 and TRBJ1-2; tentatively, D is TRBD1 (5 bases). Germline CDR1 is LNHDA and CDR2 is SQIVND (reference sequence). Trimming cost V 3 bases and J 1 base, with 18 bases left between them. This CDR3 region has 17 residues. The CDR3 DNA reads as TGTGCCAGTAGTATGTGGGGCCGCCTTAGGAGTAACTATGGCTACACCTTC. Residues: CASSMWGRLRSNYGYTF.

V gene TRBV7-9 combines with J gene TRBJ1-2, with 8 bases identical to TRBD1. CDR3 length: 15 amino acids. Trimming at V came to 3 bases and at J to 2 bases, leaving 5 bases not matched to a gene. Germline CDR1 is SEHNR and CDR2 is FQNEAQ (reference sequence). The CDR3 is CASSFWDRSNYGYTF. The CDR3 nucleotides read TGTGCCAGCAGCTTCTGGGACAGGTCCAACTATGGCTACACCTTC.

V and J are TRBV28 and TRBJ1-2, with D possibly TRBD1 on 6 matching bases. The CDR3 consists of 14 residues. Trimming cost V 4 bases and J 1 base, with 10 bases left between them. Germline V CDR1 and CDR2: MDHEN, SYDVKM. CDR3 DNA: TGTGCCAGCAGTTGGGGGCGAGTTAACTATGGCTACACCTTC. This encodes CASSWGRVNYGYTF.

V gene TRBV7-9 combines with J gene TRBJ1-6, with D tentatively TRBD1 (6 bases). This CDR3 is 13 amino acids long. V gave up 4 bases and J gave up 12 bases, with 13 bases separating them. Germline V gene data show CDR1 as SEHNR and CDR2 as FQNEAQ (reference sequence). CDR3 bases: TGTGCCAGCAGCTCCGACCAACAGGGACCCCTCCACTTT. Protein sequence: CASSSDQQGPLHF.

V usage is TRBV6-6 and J usage is TRBJ2-5; possibly TRBD2 for D (6 bases). Trimming cost V 8 bases and J 5 bases, with 12 bases left between them. In germline, CDR1 is MNHNY, CDR2 SVGAGI (reference sequence). The CDR3 is 12 amino acids. This CDR3 reads CASGLTGETQYF. The CDR3 bases are TGTGCCAGCGGACTAACGGGGGAGACCCAGTACTTC.

The chain has TRBV6-5 and TRBJ2-7, with 8 bases that match TRBD1. Germline V gene data show CDR1 as MNHEY and CDR2 as SVGAGI. This CDR3 comprises 16 residues. Trimming cost V 0 bases and J 0 bases; bases outside gene matches: 4. In DNA form, the CDR3 reads TGTGCCAGCAGTTACTCTCGGACAGGGAGCTCCTACGAGCAGTACTTC. Translation gives CASSYSRTGSSYEQYF.

This chain uses TRBV4-3 with TRBJ2-1; TRBD1 is a possible D gene (6 bases). CDR1 is LGHNA, CDR2 YSLEER, per germline. Trimming took off 2 bases at V and 10 bases at J, with 12 bases between the two ends. This CDR3 comprises 13 residues. The CDR3 region has the DNA TGCGCCAGCAGCCAATCAGGGGTAGGGGAGCAGTTCTTC. Translation: CASSQSGVGEQFF.